These T cell receptor beta chains were read from a single sample in a study of regulatory T cells in long-lasting Graves disease. From the multiplex PCR reads, TCRdb called clonotypes with MiXCR, one entry per CDR3 protein. Of approximately 540,000 distinct CDR3 sequences detected, 9.5% to 15% appear once; the ten largest clones hold almost 9%. A further study also used this sample, focusing on T cells in Graves' hyperthyroidism and ophthalmopathy.

The sequenced sample was peripheral blood mononuclear cells (PBMCs), obtained at new diagnosis, from a patient treated with antithyroid drugs. All receptors come from a woman younger than 45 with Graves disease. The CDR3 runs from the conserved cysteine through the conserved F or W. The D gene is left open where the match is weak. Size is stated for part of the rows, as once, few or many counts, or as a class when the clone is expanded.

CDR3: CASSYTAPRQGSTGELFF; DNA: TGTGCCAGCAGTTACACCGCCCCTCGTCAGGGGTCCACCGGGGAGCTGTTTTTT; J: TRBJ2-2; size: many; D: NA; V: TRBV6-5
CDR3: CATSEPSGAEVLSEQFF; DNA: TGTGCCACCAGTGAGCCGTCTGGGGCAGAGGTATTGTCCGAGCAGTTCTTC; J: TRBJ2-1; size: few; D: NA; V: TRBV24-1
CDR3: CASSLRGGGIYEQYF; DNA: TGTGCCAGCAGCTTAAGAGGGGGCGGGATCTACGAGCAGTACTTC; J: TRBJ2-7; size: few; D: NA; V: TRBV3-1
CDR3: CSAKRGGSYEQYF; DNA: TGCAGTGCTAAAAGGGGAGGCTCCTACGAGCAGTACTTC; J: TRBJ2-7; size: many; D: NA; V: TRBV20-1
CDR3: CATSDAYRGGTDTQYF; DNA: TGTGCCACCAGTGATGCATACAGGGGTGGCACAGATACGCAGTATTTT; J: TRBJ2-3; size: few; D: TRBD1; V: TRBV24-1
CDR3: CSASRASGSTDTQYF; DNA: TGCAGTGCTAGCCGGGCTAGCGGTAGCACAGATACGCAGTATTTT; J: TRBJ2-3; size: many; D: TRBD2; V: TRBV20-1
CDR3: CASSLAGGGQETQYF; DNA: TGTGCCAGCAGCCTAGCGGGAGGGGGGCAAGAGACCCAGTACTTC; J: TRBJ2-5; size: many; D: TRBD2; V: TRBV12-3/TRBV12-4
CDR3: CASSFGVTETYEQYF; DNA: TGTGCCAGCAGCTTCGGGGTTACCGAAACCTACGAGCAGTACTTC; J: TRBJ2-7; size: NA; D: NA; V: TRBV5-4
CDR3: CASSIAWSTDTQYF; DNA: TGTGCCAGTAGTATAGCTTGGAGCACAGATACGCAGTATTTT; J: TRBJ2-3; size: NA; D: NA; V: TRBV19
CDR3: CASSPPRLKFDEQFF; DNA: TGTGCCAGCTCACCACCGAGACTAAAGTTCGATGAGCAGTTCTTC; J: TRBJ2-1; size: few; D: NA; V: TRBV18
CDR3: CASRDLAGGQGDTQYF; DNA: TGTGCCAGCAGGGATCTAGCGGGAGGCCAAGGAGATACGCAGTATTTT; J: TRBJ2-3; size: few; D: TRBD2; V: TRBV12-3/TRBV12-4
CDR3: CASSDSLSPASAKNIQYF; DNA: TGTGCCAGCAGTGACTCGCTGTCTCCTGCCTCGGCCAAAAACATTCAGTACTTC; J: TRBJ2-4; size: few; D: NA; V: TRBV6-4
CDR3: CASSYAGTGGEGYTF; DNA: TGTGCCAGCAGCTACGCCGGGACAGGGGGTGAAGGCTACACCTTC; J: TRBJ1-2; size: NA; D: TRBD1; V: TRBV7-9
CDR3: CASSTAEQYF; DNA: TGTGCCAGCAGTACAGCCGAGCAGTACTTC; J: TRBJ2-7; size: many; D: NA; V: TRBV2
CDR3: CSGTGVGGSTEAFF; DNA: TGCAGCGGTACGGGGGTGGGGGGCAGCACTGAAGCTTTCTTT; J: TRBJ1-1; size: many; D: NA; V: TRBV29-1
CDR3: CASSYSLGTDVRGYTF; DNA: TGTGCCAGCAGTTACTCCCTTGGAACGGATGTGAGAGGCTACACCTTC; J: TRBJ1-2; size: many; D: NA; V: TRBV6-5
CDR3: CASSFGPGWDEKLFF; DNA: TGTGCCAGCAGCTTTGGTCCAGGGTGGGATGAAAAACTGTTTTTT; J: TRBJ1-4; size: few; D: NA; V: TRBV7-9
CDR3: CASSQASSEQYF; DNA: TGTGCCAGCAGCCAAGCAAGCAGCGAGCAGTACTTC; J: TRBJ2-7; size: many; D: NA; V: TRBV14
CDR3: CASSWGPTGYGNTIYF; DNA: TGTGCCAGCAGCTGGGGCCCGACAGGGTACGGAAACACCATATATTTT; J: TRBJ1-3; size: many; D: TRBD1; V: TRBV28
CDR3: CASSIGLGSAAGQPQHF; DNA: TGTGCCAGTAGTATAGGATTGGGGTCGGCGGCGGGACAGCCCCAGCATTTT; J: TRBJ1-5; size: many; D: NA; V: TRBV19
CDR3: CSARDNLAGVVEQFF; DNA: TGCAGTGCTAGAGATAACCTAGCGGGAGTTGTTGAGCAGTTCTTC; J: TRBJ2-1; size: many; D: TRBD2; V: TRBV20-1
CDR3: CASSYGHSYEQYF; DNA: TGTGCCAGCAGTTACGGGCACAGCTACGAGCAGTACTTC; J: TRBJ2-7; size: few; D: NA; V: TRBV6-2/TRBV6-3
CDR3: CASSGLAGTDTQYF; DNA: TGTGCCAGCAGTGGACTAGCGGGAACAGATACGCAGTATTTT; J: TRBJ2-3; size: many; D: TRBD2; V: TRBV2
CDR3: CSARDPRTGAYEQYF; DNA: TGCAGTGCTAGAGATCCCCGGACAGGGGCCTACGAGCAGTACTTC; J: TRBJ2-7; size: few; D: TRBD1; V: TRBV20-1
CDR3: CASSLGLAEIYEQYF; DNA: TGTGCCAGCAGTTTAGGGCTAGCGGAGATATACGAGCAGTACTTC; J: TRBJ2-7; size: many; D: TRBD2; V: TRBV12-3/TRBV12-4
CDR3: CASSFRGQGAYYEQYF; DNA: TGTGCCAGCAGCTTTAGGGGACAGGGCGCCTACTACGAGCAGTACTTC; J: TRBJ2-7; size: many; D: TRBD1; V: TRBV13
CDR3: CSARPWSQQSTDTQYF; DNA: TGCAGTGCTAGACCCTGGTCCCAACAGAGCACAGATACGCAGTATTTT; J: TRBJ2-3; size: NA; D: NA; V: TRBV20-1
CDR3: CASISRGSGEAFF; DNA: TGTGCCAGCATCTCTCGGGGGTCGGGTGAAGCTTTCTTT; J: TRBJ1-1; size: many; D: NA; V: TRBV6-1